Each of the 18 T cell receptor beta chains below was sequenced from the same sample in a study of T cells in Graves' hyperthyroidism and ophthalmopathy (dated by TCRdb to between 2019 and 2020). The library was obtained by multiplex PCR. TCRdb records Illumina HiSeq 2000 as the sequencer. The TCR beta CDR3 regions were amplified from RNA transcripts. The first round of RT-PCR for the TCR CDR3 was performed with the HTBI primer set and the Qiagen OneStep RT-PCR kit. TCRdb reanalyzed the raw reads on its own, using fastp at Q25 for trimming and MiXCR for clone calling, and kept in-frame beta chains. Identical CDR3 protein sequences are pooled into one entry, listed with their most common genes and DNA. The sample records hundreds of thousands of distinct CDR3 sequences, 46% of which are singletons. The top ten clonotypes cover roughly 8.2% of the sample. The specimen was peripheral blood or thyroid tissue (not recorded which). The receptors originated from a woman under 30 with Graves' hyperthyroidism. Donor details come from another sample of the same person, matched by shared clones.

Points on this clonotype: The germline gene is not matched at one end of the junction; a read error may be the cause. This chain links TRBV7-9 with TRBJ2-7, with 7 bases identical to TRBD2. The V gene's germline CDR1 is SEHNR and CDR2 FQNEAQ (reference sequence). CDR3 size: 15 residues. The CDR3 protein is CASSQEREVTYEQYF. The CDR3 DNA follows: TGCGCCAGCAGCCAAGAACGGGAGGTCACCTACGAGCAGTACTTC.

This clonotype was seen ten or more times. This chain links TRBV7-3 with TRBJ1-5; D is perhaps TRBD1 (5 bases). Germline V gives CDR1 SGHTA, CDR2 FQGTGA. The CDR3 is made up of 13 amino acids. V was cut by 6 bases and J by 7 bases, with 13 bases left in between. CDR3 coding DNA: TGTGCCAGCAGTCCAGACAGTATCCAGCCCCAGCATTTT. This gives the protein CASSPDSIQPQHF.

This sequence joins TRBV7-2 and TRBJ2-5; 8 bases match TRBD2. CDR1 and CDR2 (germline): SGHTA, FQGNSA. The CDR3 spans 19 residues. V lost 6 bases to trimming and J lost 0 bases; unmatched junction nucleotides: 18. Here the CDR3 reads CASSKFSGAFWEYQETQYF. CDR3 sequence (DNA): TGTGCCAGCAGTAAATTTAGCGGGGCCTTTTGGGAGTACCAAGAGACCCAGTACTTC.

To note about this clonotype: A junction end diverges from the germline sequence, so it may reflect a read error. The chain links TRBV2 to TRBJ2-5; possibly TRBD2 for D (6 bases). This CDR3 region has 18 residues. Germline lookup yields CDR1 SNHLY and CDR2 FYNNEI. The CDR3 nucleotides read TGTGCCAGCAGCGGCTTCCTGACAAGTAGCGGAACCCAAGAGACCCAGTGCTTC. Encoded protein: CASSGFLTSSGTQETQCF.

This clonotype showed up just a few times. The chain combines TRBV7-6 with TRBJ2-5; tentative D call: TRBD1 (7 bases). V was shortened by 5 bases and J by 6 bases, with 16 bases between the two germline ends. This CDR3 comprises 14 residues. CDR1 and CDR2 from the germline V gene are SGHVS and FNYEAQ. Written as DNA, the CDR3 is TGTGCCAGCAGCGTAGTAGGAGGGGGCCAGACCCAGTACTTC. It translates to CASSVVGGGQTQYF.

This clonotype occurred a few times. The chain joins TRBV7-6 to TRBJ2-5; maybe TRBD2 (5 bases). Per germline, CDR1 SGHVS and CDR2 FNYEAQ. The V end lost 5 bases, the J end lost 1 base, and 14 bases lay between the germline ends. The CDR3 is made up of 15 amino acids. CDR3 bases: TGTGCCAGCAGCCTCGGACTGGGTGTCCAAGAGACCCAGTACTTC. Its translation: CASSLGLGVQETQYF.

This clonotype was detected ten times or more. The chain recombines TRBV2 with TRBJ1-5; D ambiguous. V was trimmed by 6 bases and J by 4 bases, leaving 16 bases between them. The germline V gene has CDR1 SNHLY and CDR2 FYNNEI. The CDR3 consists of 15 residues. CDR3 DNA: TGTGCCAGCAGGTTTGGGAGCCAGCCTAATCAGCCCCAGCATTTT. It is translated as CASRFGSQPNQPQHF.

The V and J genes are TRBV7-6 and TRBJ2-7; D gene uncertain. V lost 8 bases and J lost 3, with 11 bases in between. Germline V gene lookup returns CDR1 SGHVS and CDR2 FNYEAQ. CDR3 length: 12 residues. The DNA of the CDR3 is TGTGCCAGCTACCAGGAATTCTACGAGCAGTACTTC. It yields the protein CASYQEFYEQYF.

This clonotype has a count of ten or more. V and J are TRBV7-6 and TRBJ2-7; D is undetermined. With 5 bases removed from V and 6 bases from J, the gap between germline ends came to 8 bases. The CDR3 length is 11 residues. CDR1 SGHVS and CDR2 FNYEAQ come from the germline V gene. The CDR3 region has the DNA TGTGCCAGCAGCCCAGGAGCCGAGCAGTACTTC. Encoded protein: CASSPGAEQYF.

The V gene is TRBV25-1, the J gene TRBJ1-2; TRBD1 aligns across 8 bases. Germline CDR1 and CDR2: MGHDK and SYGVNS. The CDR3 sequence is 13 residues long. Losses at the gene ends were 6 bases for V and 7 bases for J; bases not matched to a gene: 7. CDR3 sequence (DNA): TGTGCCAGCAGCACCGCAGGGGGCCCTGGCTACACCTTC. Translation gives CASSTAGGPGYTF.

A few counts support this clonotype. The V gene is TRBV10-3, the J gene TRBJ2-2; 9 bases agree with TRBD2. This CDR3 contains 16 residues. Germline loops: CDR1 ENHRY, CDR2 SYGVKD. The V and J ends lost 8 bases and 4 bases, in that order; junction bases with no gene match: 11. This chain's CDR3 is CAIQSLLAGRTGELFF. As DNA, the CDR3 is TGTGCCATCCAATCCTTACTAGCGGGCCGCACCGGGGAGCTGTTTTTT.

This clonotype was recorded at least ten times. The chain employs TRBV29-1 and TRBJ1-3; TRBD1 is a possible D gene (5 bases). The germline gives CDR1 SQVTM, CDR2 ANQGSEA. V lost 4 bases to trimming and J lost 2 bases, with 9 bases between them. CDR3 length: 13 residues. This CDR3 reads CSVAWGAGNTIYF. CDR3 DNA: TGCAGCGTTGCTTGGGGGGCTGGAAACACCATATATTTT.

This clonotype was detected only a few times. The J gene is TRBJ1-4, the V gene TRBV6-1; TRBD1 matches 7 bases. The CDR3 spans 14 residues. V trimming: 6 bases; J trimming: 5 bases; junction bases outside the gene matches: 6. CDR1 is MNHNS, CDR2 SASEGT, per germline. CDR3: CASRQGQSNEKLFF. CDR3 nucleotides: TGTGCCAGCAGGCAGGGACAGTCGAATGAAAAACTGTTTTTT.

This clonotype appeared many times. The chain employs TRBV7-9 and TRBJ1-1; D may be TRBD1 (5 bases). The CDR3 consists of 13 residues. Germline lookup yields CDR1 SEHNR and CDR2 FQNEAQ (reference sequence). Trimming cost V 4 bases and J 7 bases, with 13 bases left between them. CDR3 coding DNA: TGTGCCAGCAGCTGGCCCCCCCAGGGTGAAGCTTTCTTT. This codes for CASSWPPQGEAFF.

This clonotype was counted many times. The chain couples TRBV5-1 to TRBJ1-2; no firm D call. Germline values: CDR1 SGHRS, CDR2 YFSETQ. This CDR3 has 13 amino acids. The V and J ends lost 0 bases and 0 bases respectively, with 3 bases between them. The DNA for the CDR3 is TGCGCCAGCAGCTTGGATGCTAACTATGGCTACACCTTC. Its translation is CASSLDANYGYTF.

This clonotype was observed a few times. V and J are TRBV14 and TRBJ1-2; unclear D gene. The CDR3 is 12 amino acids. Germline V gene lookup returns CDR1 SGHDN and CDR2 FVKESK. V shed 2 bases and J shed 5 bases, with 6 bases lying between them. Written as DNA, the CDR3 is TGTGCCAGCAGCCAACATTCGTATGGCTACACCTTC. Its protein product is CASSQHSYGYTF.

This clonotype was seen only a few times. This chain links TRBV9 with TRBJ2-7, with D unclear. Germline V lookup: CDR1 SGDLS, CDR2 YYNGEE. The CDR3 has 14 amino acids. V was pared by 4 bases and J by 4 bases, with 15 bases between. The CDR3 DNA follows: TGTGCCAGCAGCCAAGTCCTCGGCGCGTACGAGCAGTACTTC. The encoded protein is CASSQVLGAYEQYF.

For this clonotype: Given a much more abundant clone one base away, this may be a read error. This sequence joins TRBV7-2 and TRBJ1-6; possible D gene TRBD1, 5 bases. Germline V gene data show CDR1 as SGHTA and CDR2 as FQGNSA. CDR3 length: 15 residues. The CDR3 coding sequence is TGTGCCGGCAGCTTGGCGGGGGCCTATAATTCACCCCTCCACTTT. Translation: CAGSLAGAYNSPLHF.